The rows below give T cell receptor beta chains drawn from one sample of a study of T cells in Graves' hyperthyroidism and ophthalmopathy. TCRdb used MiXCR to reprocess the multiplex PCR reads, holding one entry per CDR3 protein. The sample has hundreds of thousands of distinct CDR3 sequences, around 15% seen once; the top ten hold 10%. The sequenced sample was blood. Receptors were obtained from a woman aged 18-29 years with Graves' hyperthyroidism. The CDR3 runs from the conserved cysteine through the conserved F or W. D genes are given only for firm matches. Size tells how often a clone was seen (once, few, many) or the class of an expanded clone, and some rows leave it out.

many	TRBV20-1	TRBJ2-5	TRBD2	CSAGGVGVFQETQYF	TGCAGTGCTGGGGGGGTAGGAGTTTTCCAAGAGACCCAGTACTTC
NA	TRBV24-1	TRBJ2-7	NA	CATSDTYEQYF	TGTGCCACCAGTGATACCTACGAGCAGTACTTC
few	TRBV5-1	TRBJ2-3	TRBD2	CASSGTSDTQYF	TGCGCCAGCAGCGGAACTAGCGACACGCAGTATTTT
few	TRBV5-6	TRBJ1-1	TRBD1	CASSSVLRDRGSTEAFF	TGTGCCAGCAGCTCCGTCCTCCGGGACAGGGGGTCCACTGAAGCTTTCTTT
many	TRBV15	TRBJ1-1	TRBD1	CATSRDRQGDEAFF	TGTGCCACCAGCAGAGACCGACAGGGGGATGAAGCTTTCTTT
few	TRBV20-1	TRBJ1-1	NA	CSASMELNTEAFF	TGCAGTGCTAGTATGGAGTTGAACACTGAAGCTTTCTTT
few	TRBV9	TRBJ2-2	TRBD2	CASSVLSGTNTGELFF	TGTGCCAGCAGCGTTCTTAGCGGGACTAACACCGGGGAGCTGTTTTTT
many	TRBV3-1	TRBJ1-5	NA	CASSLLNQPQHF	TGTGCCAGCAGCCTCCTAAATCAGCCCCAGCATTTT
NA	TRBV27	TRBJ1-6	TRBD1	CASSFRDRSSYNSPLHF	TGTGCCAGCAGTTTCCGGGACAGGAGCTCCTATAATTCACCCCTCCACTTT
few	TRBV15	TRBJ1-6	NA	CATSRVGGYNSPLHF	TGTGCCACCAGCAGAGTGGGGGGCTATAATTCACCCCTCCACTTT
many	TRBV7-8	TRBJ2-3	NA	CASTPGVSTQYF	TGTGCCAGTACTCCGGGAGTCAGTACGCAGTATTTT
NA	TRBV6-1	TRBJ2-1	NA	CASSFTGDYEQFF	TGTGCCAGCAGCTTTACAGGTGACTACGAGCAGTTCTTC
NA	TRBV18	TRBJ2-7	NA	CASSPVSYEQYF	TGTGCCAGCTCACCGGTCTCCTACGAGCAGTACTTC
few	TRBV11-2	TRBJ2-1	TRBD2	CASSPAGTPGLAGETSSNEQFF	TGTGCCAGCAGCCCAGCGGGGACCCCGGGACTAGCGGGCGAGACCTCAAGCAATGAGCAGTTCTTC
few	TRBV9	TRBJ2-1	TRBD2	CASSFGLAQYNEQFF	TGTGCCAGCAGCTTTGGACTAGCGCAATACAATGAGCAGTTCTTC
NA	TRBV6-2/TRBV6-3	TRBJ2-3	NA	CASSWGRNTDTQYF	TGTGCCAGCAGTTGGGGACGGAACACAGATACGCAGTATTTT
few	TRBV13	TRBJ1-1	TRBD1	CASSRNDRGHTEAFF	TGTGCCAGCAGCAGAAACGACAGGGGGCATACTGAAGCTTTCTTT
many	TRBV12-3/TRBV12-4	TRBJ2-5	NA	CASSLTGGELAETQYF	TGTGCCAGCAGTTTAACAGGCGGGGAGTTGGCCGAGACCCAGTACTTC
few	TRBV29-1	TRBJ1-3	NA	CSVEDTGAENTIYF	TGCAGCGTTGAAGACACCGGAGCGGAAAACACCATATATTTT
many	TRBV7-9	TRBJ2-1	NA	CASSSRAGTYNEQFF	TGTGCCAGCTCCTCTAGGGCAGGTACCTACAATGAGCAGTTCTTC
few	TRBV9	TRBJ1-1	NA	CASSVEGTVEGEAFF	TGTGCCAGCAGCGTAGAGGGGACGGTTGAGGGTGAAGCTTTCTTT
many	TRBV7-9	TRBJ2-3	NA	CASSLTGYTDTQYF	TGTGCCAGCAGCTTAACGGGATACACAGATACGCAGTATTTT
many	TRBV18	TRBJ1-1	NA	CASSPGGGENTEAFF	TGTGCCAGCTCCCCAGGTGGAGGCGAGAACACTGAAGCTTTCTTT
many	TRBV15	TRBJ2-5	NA	CATSRDTGHQETQYF	TGTGCCACCAGCAGAGATACCGGACATCAAGAGACCCAGTACTTC
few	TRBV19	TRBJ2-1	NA	CASSIDRSLRSSYNEQFF	TGTGCCAGTAGTATAGATCGCTCACTCAGGAGCTCCTACAATGAGCAGTTCTTC
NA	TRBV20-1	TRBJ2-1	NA	CSARLVTYNEQFF	TGCAGTGCCCGGCTAGTAACCTACAATGAGCAGTTCTTC
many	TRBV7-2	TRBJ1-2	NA	CASSPRPRRDGYTF	TGTGCCAGCAGCCCTCGACCCCGGCGGGATGGCTACACCTTC
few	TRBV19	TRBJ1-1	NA	CASSIDTEAFF	TGTGCCAGTAGTATAGACACTGAAGCTTTCTTT
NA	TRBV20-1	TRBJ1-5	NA	CSASRDLLKQPQHF	TGCAGTGCGAGCAGGGACCTCCTAAAGCAGCCCCAGCATTTT
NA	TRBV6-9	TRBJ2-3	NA	CASSYLGVTSTDTQYF	TGTGCCAGCAGTTACCTAGGAGTGACTAGCACAGATACGCAGTATTTT
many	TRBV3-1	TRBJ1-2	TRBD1	CASSQYDRGRKNYGYTF	TGTGCCAGCAGCCAATACGACAGGGGGCGGAAGAACTATGGCTACACCTTC
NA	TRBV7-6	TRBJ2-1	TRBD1	CASSFGTGSHNEQFF	TGTGCCAGCAGCTTCGGGACAGGGTCCCACAATGAGCAGTTCTTC
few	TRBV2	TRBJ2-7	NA	CASRTGVTYEQYF	TGTGCCAGCAGAACGGGAGTCACCTACGAGCAGTACTTC
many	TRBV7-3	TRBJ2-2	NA	CASSRLDTGELFF	TGTGCCAGCAGCCGGTTGGACACCGGGGAGCTGTTTTTT
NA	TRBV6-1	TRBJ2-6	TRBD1	CASGQALSGANVLTF	TGTGCCAGCGGACAGGCCCTCTCTGGGGCCAACGTCCTGACTTTC
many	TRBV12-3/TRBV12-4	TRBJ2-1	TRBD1	CASSSTRDRVDEQFF	TGTGCCAGCAGTTCAACCCGGGACAGGGTTGATGAGCAGTTCTTC
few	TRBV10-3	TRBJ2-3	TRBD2	CAISLGGSDTQYF	TGTGCCATCAGCCTGGGGGGGTCAGATACGCAGTATTTT